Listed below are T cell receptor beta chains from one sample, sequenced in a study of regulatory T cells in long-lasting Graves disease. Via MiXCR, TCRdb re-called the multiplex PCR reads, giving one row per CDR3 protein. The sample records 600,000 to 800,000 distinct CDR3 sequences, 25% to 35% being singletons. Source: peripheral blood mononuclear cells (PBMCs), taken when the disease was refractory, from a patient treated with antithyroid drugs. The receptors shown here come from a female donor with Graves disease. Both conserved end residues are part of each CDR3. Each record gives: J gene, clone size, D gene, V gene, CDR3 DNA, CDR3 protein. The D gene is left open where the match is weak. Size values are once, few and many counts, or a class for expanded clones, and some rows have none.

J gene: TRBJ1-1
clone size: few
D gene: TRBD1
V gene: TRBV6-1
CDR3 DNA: TGTGCCAGCAGTGAAGCGAGGGGGCGCTTAGACACTGAAGCTTTCTTT
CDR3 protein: CASSEARGRLDTEAFF

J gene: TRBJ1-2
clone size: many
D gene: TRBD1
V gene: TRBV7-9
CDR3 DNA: TGTGCCAGCAGCTTAGATAGGGGGCGCACCTATGGCTACACCTTC
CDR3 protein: CASSLDRGRTYGYTF

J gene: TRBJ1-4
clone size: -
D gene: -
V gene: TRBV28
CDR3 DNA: TGTGCCAGCAGCCCAGGGATGGTAACTAATGAAAAACTGTTTTTT
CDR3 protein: CASSPGMVTNEKLFF

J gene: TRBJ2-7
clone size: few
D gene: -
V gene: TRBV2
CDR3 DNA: TGTGCCAGCACCCCGAGGAGTACTAATTCGGGGTTCGAGCAGTACTTC
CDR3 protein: CASTPRSTNSGFEQYF

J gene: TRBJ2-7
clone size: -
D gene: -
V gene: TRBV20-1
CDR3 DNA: TGCAGTGCTCTGCTTTGGGGGAGCTCCTACGAGCAGTACTTC
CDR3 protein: CSALLWGSSYEQYF

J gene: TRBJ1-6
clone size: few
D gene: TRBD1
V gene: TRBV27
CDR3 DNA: TGTGCCAGCCGGGAATCAAGGACAGGGCTGTCACCCCTCCACTTT
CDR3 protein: CASRESRTGLSPLHF

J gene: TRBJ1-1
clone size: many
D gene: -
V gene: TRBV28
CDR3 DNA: TGTGCCAGCGGGTTCGGACAGCAGATGAACACTGAAGCTTTCTTT
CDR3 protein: CASGFGQQMNTEAFF

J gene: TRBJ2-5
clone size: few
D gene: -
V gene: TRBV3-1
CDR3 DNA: TGTGCCAGCAGCCAACCGGGACGGCGTGAGGCCCAGTACTTC
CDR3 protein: CASSQPGRREAQYF

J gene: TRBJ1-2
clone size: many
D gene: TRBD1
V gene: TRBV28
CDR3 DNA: TGTGCCAGCAGTTTTAGACAGGGGGGGTACTATGGCTACACCTTC
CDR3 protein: CASSFRQGGYYGYTF

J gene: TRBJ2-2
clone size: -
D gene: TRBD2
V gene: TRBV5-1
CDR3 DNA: TGCGCCAGCAGCTTGGCCGTGGCTAGCGGAACCGGGGAGCTGTTTTTT
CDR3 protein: CASSLAVASGTGELFF

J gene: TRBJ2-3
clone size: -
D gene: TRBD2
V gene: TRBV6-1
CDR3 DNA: TGTGCCAGCAGTCGAGCGGCTAGCGGCCCGAGGGAGTATTTT
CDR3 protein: CASSRAASGPREYF

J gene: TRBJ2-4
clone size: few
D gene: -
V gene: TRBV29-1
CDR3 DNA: TGCAGCGTTTATGACTGGGACATTCAGTACTTC
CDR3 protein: CSVYDWDIQYF

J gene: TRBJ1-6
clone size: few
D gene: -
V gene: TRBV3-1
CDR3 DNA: TGTGCCAGCAGCCAAGATCTGAGCAATTCACCCCTCCACTTT
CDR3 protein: CASSQDLSNSPLHF

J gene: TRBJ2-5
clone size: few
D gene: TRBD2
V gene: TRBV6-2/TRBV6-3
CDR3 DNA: TGTGCCAGCTCCAAGCGGGAGGGAGGCCGCGGGAAAGAGACCCAGTACTTC
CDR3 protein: CASSKREGGRGKETQYF

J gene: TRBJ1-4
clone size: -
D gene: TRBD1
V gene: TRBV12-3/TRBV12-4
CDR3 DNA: TGTGCCAGCAGTTTCGGACAGGCGGGCGAAAAACTGTTTTTT
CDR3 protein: CASSFGQAGEKLFF

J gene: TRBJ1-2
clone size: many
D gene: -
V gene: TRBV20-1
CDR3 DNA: TGCAGTGCTAGAGCGACCGGAGAAGGCTACACCTTC
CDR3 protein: CSARATGEGYTF

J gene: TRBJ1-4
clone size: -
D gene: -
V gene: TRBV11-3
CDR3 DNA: TGTGCCAGCAGCGAGAGGACAAGGCAAGGCGAAAAACTGTTTTTT
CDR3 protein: CASSERTRQGEKLFF

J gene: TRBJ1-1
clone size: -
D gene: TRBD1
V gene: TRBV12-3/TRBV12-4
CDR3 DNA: TGTGCCAGCAGGAGGACAGGAGGCGCTGAAGCTTTCTTT
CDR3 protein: CASRRTGGAEAFF

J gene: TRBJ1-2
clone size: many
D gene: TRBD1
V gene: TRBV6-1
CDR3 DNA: TGTGCCAGCAGTGAAGCACCAGGACAGGCGCACTATGGCTACACCTTC
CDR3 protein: CASSEAPGQAHYGYTF

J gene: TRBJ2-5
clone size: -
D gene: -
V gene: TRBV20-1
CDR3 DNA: TGCAGTGCTAGGTTACCCGCAGAGACCCAGTACTTC
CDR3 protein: CSARLPAETQYF

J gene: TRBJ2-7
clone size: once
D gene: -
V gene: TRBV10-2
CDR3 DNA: TGCGCCAGCAGGGGATACAGCTCCTACGAGCAGTACTTC
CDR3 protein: CASRGYSSYEQYF

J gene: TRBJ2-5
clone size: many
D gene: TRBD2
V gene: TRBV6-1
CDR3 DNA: TGTGCCAGCAGTAGAACTAGCGGGGGTTACCAAGAGACCCAGTACTTC
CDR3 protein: CASSRTSGGYQETQYF

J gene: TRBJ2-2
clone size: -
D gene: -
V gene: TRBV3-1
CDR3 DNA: TGTGCCAGCAGCCAAGGCAGGGAAACCGGGGAGCTGTTTTTT
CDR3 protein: CASSQGRETGELFF

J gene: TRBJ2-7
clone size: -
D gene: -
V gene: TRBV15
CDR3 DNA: TGTGCCACCAGCAGAGATCGAGGGGGCGAGCAGTACTTC
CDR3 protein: CATSRDRGGEQYF

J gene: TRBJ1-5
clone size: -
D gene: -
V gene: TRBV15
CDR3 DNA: TGTGCCACCAGCAGAGCCGGGGGAATGGGTTACCACCAGCCCCAGCATTTT
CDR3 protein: CATSRAGGMGYHQPQHF

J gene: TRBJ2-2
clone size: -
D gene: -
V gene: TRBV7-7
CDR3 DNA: TGTGCCAGCAGCTTATCTACGGCGAACACCGGGGAGCTGTTTTTT
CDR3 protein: CASSLSTANTGELFF

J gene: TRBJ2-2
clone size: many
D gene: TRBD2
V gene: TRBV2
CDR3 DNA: TGTGCCAGCAGTCGGAGTAGCGGGCCCACCGGGGAGCTGTTTTTT
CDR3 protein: CASSRSSGPTGELFF